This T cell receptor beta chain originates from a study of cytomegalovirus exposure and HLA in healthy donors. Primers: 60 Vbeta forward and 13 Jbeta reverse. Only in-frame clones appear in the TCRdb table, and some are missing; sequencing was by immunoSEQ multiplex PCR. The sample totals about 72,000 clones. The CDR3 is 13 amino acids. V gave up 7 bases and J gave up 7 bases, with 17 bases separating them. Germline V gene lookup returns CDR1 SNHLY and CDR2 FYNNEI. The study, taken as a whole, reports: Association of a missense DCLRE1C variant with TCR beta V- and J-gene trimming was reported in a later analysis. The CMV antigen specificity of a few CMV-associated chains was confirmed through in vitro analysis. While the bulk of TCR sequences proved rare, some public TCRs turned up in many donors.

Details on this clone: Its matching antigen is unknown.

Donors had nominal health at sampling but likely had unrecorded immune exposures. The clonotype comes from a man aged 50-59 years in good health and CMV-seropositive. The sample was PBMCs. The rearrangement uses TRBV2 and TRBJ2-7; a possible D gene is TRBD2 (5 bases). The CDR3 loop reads CASTPPGTEEQYF. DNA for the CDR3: TGTGCCAGCACGCCCCCGGGAACGGAAGAGCAGTACTTC.